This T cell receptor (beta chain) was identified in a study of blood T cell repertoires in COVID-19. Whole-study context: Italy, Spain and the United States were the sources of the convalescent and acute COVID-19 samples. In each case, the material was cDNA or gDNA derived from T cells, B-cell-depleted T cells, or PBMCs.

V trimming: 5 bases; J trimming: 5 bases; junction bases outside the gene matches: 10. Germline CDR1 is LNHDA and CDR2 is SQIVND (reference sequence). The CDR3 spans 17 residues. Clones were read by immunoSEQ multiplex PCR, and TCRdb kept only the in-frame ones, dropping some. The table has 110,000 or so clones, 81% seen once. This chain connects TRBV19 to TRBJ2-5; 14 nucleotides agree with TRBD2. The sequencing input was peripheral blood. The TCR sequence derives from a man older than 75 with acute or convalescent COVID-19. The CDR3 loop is CASSFRLAGGPGETQYF. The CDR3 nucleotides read TGTGCCAGTAGTTTTCGACTAGCGGGAGGGCCCGGGGAGACCCAGTACTTC.